This TCR beta chain was obtained from a study of long-term antiretroviral therapy in people with HIV (dated by TCRdb to the early 2020s). General notes on the study: Collection of the earliest samples took place about a decade ahead of the 2015 WHO recommendation for immediate ART, at a time when ART was typically delayed until CD4 counts fell. Whether ART initiation and durable HIV suppression were associated with changes in peripheral blood TRB repertoire composition and diversity was tested in a retrospective serial study. Of the approximately 30 participants with HIV, about a dozen were female. No cross-contamination during QIAcube processing turned up in test extractions that ran a monoclonal T-cell line alongside 33 polyclonal samples. A total of 150 to 200 cryopreserved PBMC samples came from approximately 30 adults with confirmed HIV infection and were collected serially over a mean of roughly 6 years (range 1-12). Results and caveats for the whole study, not just this receptor: Limited PBMC availability meant only the TCR beta chain was sequenced, without alpha chain pairing. Because pre-ART samples had limited cell numbers, profiling was done on unsorted PBMC rather than on sorted CD4+ and CD8+ T cells. The samples span the years 2004 to 2017, and the ART regimens used at that time may not be as effective as current regimens. At every time point, the repertoire was dominated by expanded TRB clones first identified before ART initiation, although this dominance fluctuated and, in many PLHIV, declined after ART. Starting ART was linked to a significant rise in TRB diversity, yet even after long-term ART the diversity remained significantly lower than in transplant donor controls. Inferences about post-ART repertoire changes are limited because no data were available on ART adherence, viral resistance or therapy changes. Compared with controls, HIV repertoires had narrower CDR3 length ranges, and the network structure pointed to an antigen-experienced repertoire that shifted only slightly toward naive after ART.

With regard to this clone: No cognate antigen has been identified for it. No quality values exist for individual bases; no much larger clone is one base distant.

Inclusion was restricted to participants for whom at least one PBMC sample before ART initiation and at least two post-ART samples were available. All participants with HIV were treated in the United States of America. Before DNA extraction, cryopreserved samples containing about 0.9-10 million PBMC were thawed and washed. At the time of the earliest PBMC sample, participants with HIV were aged between roughly 20 and 60 years. PBMC samples were contributed by each participant from 1-4 timepoints before ART initiation and 2-8 timepoints after ART initiation, with a median of 7 samples. Serial HIV viral load, CD4+ T-cell count, ART history and demographic data were obtained for every participant. A Qiagen kit on a QIAcube was used to extract genomic DNA from unsorted PBMC, with samples processed in batches of 12. The immunoSEQ hsTCRB v3.0 assay was used at survey level resolution to sequence the TRB variable region. The target sequencing depth for TRB was 40,000-50,000 T-cell genomes per sample. TRB libraries were pooled and sequenced on an Illumina MiSeq using a v3 150-cycle kit. The original methods were these. Repertoire analysis was run in R within a reproducible Nextflow workflow that covered QC, data transformation and analysis. LymphoSeq2, an R package for exploring AIRR-Seq data, was used to implement custom analyses. A few samples yielding fewer than 5000 total TRB sequences were excluded, leaving about 190 analyzed HIV repertoires. Among the 180 to 200 HIV repertoires that were kept, approximately 61 were collected before ART initiation and about 130 were collected after ART initiation. Repertoires were downsampled to 5000 TRB nucleotide sequences, with summary statistics averaged over 100 downsampling iterations. The analysis kept only TRB sequences whose CDR3 regions were at least seven amino acids long. A Shannon entropy-derived clonality score and the Gini coefficient were used to measure diversity. In the repertoire networks, any two of the top 5000 CDR3 amino acid sequences were linked whenever the two sequences differed by an edit distance of one. GLIPH2 predicted antigen specificity groups and MHC restriction for TRB CDR3 amino acid sequences. To flag known associations with CMV, EBV, HIV or tissue antigens, CDR3 amino acid sequences were compared against VDJdb and McPAS-TCR. Pre-ART, post-ART and control groups were compared with Wilcoxon signed-rank tests and Holm-Bonferroni correction. The table was pulled from immuneACCESS by TCRdb, which kept in-frame rearrangements only. Such tables lose some clones; where checked, under half of the loss comes from unresolved V genes, and the rest has no known cause. Clonal size and the V and J genes are those of that table, whereas D and trimming came from the DNA. The sample contains some 25,000 clones, approximately 80% of them found a single time. The top ten hold over 13% of the sample.

The origin of this receptor is a man aged 25-45 years with HIV. Sequenced material: unsorted PBMCs, taken just over 4.2 years after starting antiretroviral therapy.

The nucleotides read TGTGCCAGCTTACCACACGTCGGAATGGGCACCATATATTTT. This sequence encodes CASLPHVGMGTIYF. Recombination linked TRBV6-1 to TRBJ1-3, with no D gene named confidently. Cut back by 8 bases and 9 bases, the V and J ends lie 20 bases apart. From a lookup of the germline V gene, CDR1 and CDR2 are MNHNS and SASEGT. The CDR3 goes from the cysteine to the phenylalanine over 14 residues. The entry retains the CDR3 DNA only, 42 bases that are in frame from base 1.